This TCR beta chain was recorded in a study of blood T cell repertoires in COVID-19. Study-level information: Sites across the United States, Italy and Spain contributed samples from acute and convalescent COVID-19.

Per the original data handling: Estimation of nucleated cell counts was performed using reference gene primer amplification. The data were produced by immunoSEQ multiplex PCR, yet TCRdb's version contains in-frame clones alone and is incomplete. V, J and clone size were drawn from that table, and D and trimming were deduced from the DNA. This sample has over 200,000 clones, with roughly 84% found just once. This CDR3 comprises 13 residues. The germline CDR1 and CDR2 sequences are GTSNPN and SVGIG (reference sequence). Between the trimmed V and J ends, which lost 0 bases and 12 bases, there was a span of 17 bases.

The V call is TRBV30, the J call TRBJ1-2, with unresolved D. The sequenced material came from peripheral blood. The sequence derives from a man aged 35 to 55 with active or convalescent COVID-19. The CDR3: CAWSVEGPRGHTF. CDR3 nucleotides: TGTGCCTGGAGTGTAGAGGGTCCTCGTGGTCACACCTTC.